This T cell receptor beta chain originates from a study of tumor-infiltrating lymphocytes in primary liver carcinoma. Study-level background: The patients presented with primary liver carcinoma, which was managed through surgical resection. The study, taken as a whole, reports: Tumor-adjacent and tumor-blood pairs displayed less overlap than did pairs of tumor regions.

This clonotype was observed a handful of times. Its antigen is still unknown. Priming with a constant-region primer yielded TCR beta cDNA from 500 ng total RNA. Sequencing libraries for TCR beta derived from three nested multiplex PCR rounds that used slightly modified ARM-PCR. Two initial PCR rounds of about 11 cycles each paired TRBV1-TRBV30 forward primers with a C-beta reverse primer. One entry per CDR3 protein results from TCRdb running MiXCR on the multiplex PCR reads. Counted here are about 310,000 distinct CDR3 sequences, roughly three fifths occurring once; the ten biggest clones make up 15% to 20%. With 1 base clipped from V and 4 bases from J, the junction kept 11 bases outside the gene matches. Germline V lookup: CDR1 LGHNA, CDR2 YSLEER. The CDR3 is 17 residues long. Blood RNA came from unsorted whole blood; germline DNA was also extracted. Chronic HBV infection, which was untreated, was present in the patients. About 3.6 milliliters of peripheral blood were collected before surgery.

The clonotype originates from a woman aged 25-40 years with primary liver carcinoma and hepatitis B virus infection. The sample consisted of peripheral blood. The gene calls are TRBV4-3 and TRBJ2-3; 7 bases are a match to TRBD1. The CDR3 DNA follows: TGCGCCAGCAGCCAAGGGGGTCGGCAGGGGACAGCAGATACGCAGTATTTT. Translating it yields CASSQGGRQGTADTQYF.